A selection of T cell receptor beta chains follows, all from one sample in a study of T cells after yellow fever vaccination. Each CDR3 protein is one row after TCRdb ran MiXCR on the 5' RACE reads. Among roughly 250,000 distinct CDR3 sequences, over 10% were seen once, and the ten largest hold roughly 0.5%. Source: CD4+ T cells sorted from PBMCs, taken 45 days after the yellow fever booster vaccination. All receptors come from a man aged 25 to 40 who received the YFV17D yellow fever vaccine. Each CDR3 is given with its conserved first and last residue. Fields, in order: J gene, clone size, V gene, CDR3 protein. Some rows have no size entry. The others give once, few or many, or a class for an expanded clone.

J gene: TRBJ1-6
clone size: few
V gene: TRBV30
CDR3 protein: CAWTGTENSPLHF

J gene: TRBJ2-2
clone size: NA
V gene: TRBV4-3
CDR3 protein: CASSQDPTRDTGELFF

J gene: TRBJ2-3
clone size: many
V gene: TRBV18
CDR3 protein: CASSPGGTGDTQYF

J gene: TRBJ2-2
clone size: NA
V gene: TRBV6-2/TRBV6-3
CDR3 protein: CASSFGLAETNTGELFF

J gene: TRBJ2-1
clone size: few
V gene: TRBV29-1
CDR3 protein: CSVRTSGNNEQFF

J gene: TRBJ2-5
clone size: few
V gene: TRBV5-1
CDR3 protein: CACRVSPQETQYF

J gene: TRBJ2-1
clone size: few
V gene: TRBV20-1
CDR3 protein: CSAAGGADNEQFF

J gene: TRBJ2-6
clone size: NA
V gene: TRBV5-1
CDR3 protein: CASSLGSPGANVLTF

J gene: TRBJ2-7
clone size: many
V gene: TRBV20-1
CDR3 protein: CSASRTGMNSYEQYF

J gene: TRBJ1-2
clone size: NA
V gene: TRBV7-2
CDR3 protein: CASSLGQGSNYGYTF

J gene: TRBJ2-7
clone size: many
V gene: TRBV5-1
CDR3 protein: CASSLAGGSAYEQYF

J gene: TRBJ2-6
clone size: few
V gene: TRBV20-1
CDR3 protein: CSASSGPSGANVLTF

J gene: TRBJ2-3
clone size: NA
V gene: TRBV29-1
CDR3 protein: CSVEVPSGRADTQYF

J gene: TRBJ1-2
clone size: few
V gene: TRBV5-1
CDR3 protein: CASNTDPGVYGYTF

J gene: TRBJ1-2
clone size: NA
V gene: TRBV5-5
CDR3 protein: CASSPPDRPSLGTF

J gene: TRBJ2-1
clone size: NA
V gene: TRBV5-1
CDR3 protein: CASSLALNEQFF

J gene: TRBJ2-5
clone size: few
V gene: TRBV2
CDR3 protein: CASTRQGVGETQYF

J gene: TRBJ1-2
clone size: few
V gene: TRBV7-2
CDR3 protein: CASSLDGGNYGYTF

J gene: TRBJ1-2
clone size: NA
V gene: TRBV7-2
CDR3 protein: CASSGQGFLGYTF

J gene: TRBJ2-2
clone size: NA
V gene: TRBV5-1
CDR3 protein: CASSLGYGGNTGELFF

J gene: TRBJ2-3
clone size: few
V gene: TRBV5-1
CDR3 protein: CASSLAATDTQYF

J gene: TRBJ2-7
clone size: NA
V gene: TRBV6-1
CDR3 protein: CASSPFGNSYEQYF

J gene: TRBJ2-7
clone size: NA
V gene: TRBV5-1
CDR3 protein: CASSFGGTGAYEQYF

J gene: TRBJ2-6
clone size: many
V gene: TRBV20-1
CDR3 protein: CSTRGSGANVLTF

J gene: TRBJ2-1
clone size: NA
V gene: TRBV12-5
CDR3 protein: CASGFPSGLGYNEQFF

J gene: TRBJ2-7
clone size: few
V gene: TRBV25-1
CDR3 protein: CASSVRDHEQYF

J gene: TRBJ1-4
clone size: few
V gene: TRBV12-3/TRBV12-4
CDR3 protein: CASSFRDRDEKLFF

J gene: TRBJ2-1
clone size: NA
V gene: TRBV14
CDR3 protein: CASSQTRYEQFF